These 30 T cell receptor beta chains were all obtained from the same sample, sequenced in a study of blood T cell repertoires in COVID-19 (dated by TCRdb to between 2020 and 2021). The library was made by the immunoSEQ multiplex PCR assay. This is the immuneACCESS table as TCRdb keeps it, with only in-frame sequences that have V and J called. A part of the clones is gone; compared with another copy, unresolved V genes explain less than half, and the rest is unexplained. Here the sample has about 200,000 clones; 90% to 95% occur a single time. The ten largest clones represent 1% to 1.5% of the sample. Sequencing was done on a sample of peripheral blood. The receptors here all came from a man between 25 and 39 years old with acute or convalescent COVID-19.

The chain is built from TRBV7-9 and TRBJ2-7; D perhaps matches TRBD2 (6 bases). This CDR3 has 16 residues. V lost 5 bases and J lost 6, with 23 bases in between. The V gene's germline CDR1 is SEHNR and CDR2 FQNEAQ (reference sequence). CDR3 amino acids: CASSAYEKGGKREQYF. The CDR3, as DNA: TGTGCCAGCAGCGCGTACGAAAAGGGAGGCAAACGCGAGCAGTACTTC. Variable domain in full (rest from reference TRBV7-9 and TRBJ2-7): DTGVSQNPRHKITKRGQNVTFRCDPISEHNRLYWYRQTLGQGPEFLTYFQNEAQLEKSRLLSDRFSAERPKGSFSTLEIQRTEQGDSAMYLCASSAYEKGGKREQYFGPGTRLTVT.

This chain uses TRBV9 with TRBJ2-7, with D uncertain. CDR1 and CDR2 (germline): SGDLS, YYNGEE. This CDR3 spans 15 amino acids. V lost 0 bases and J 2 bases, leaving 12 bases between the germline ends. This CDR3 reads CASSVEAEVTYEQYF. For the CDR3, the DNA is TGTGCCAGCAGCGTAGAAGCAGAGGTAACCTACGAGCAGTACTTC.

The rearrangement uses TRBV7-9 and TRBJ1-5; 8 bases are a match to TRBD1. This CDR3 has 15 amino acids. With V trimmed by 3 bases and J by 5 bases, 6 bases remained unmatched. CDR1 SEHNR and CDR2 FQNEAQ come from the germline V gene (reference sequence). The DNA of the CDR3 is TGTGCCAGCAGCTTTGCGGACAGGGAATATCAGCCCCAGCATTTT. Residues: CASSFADREYQPQHF.

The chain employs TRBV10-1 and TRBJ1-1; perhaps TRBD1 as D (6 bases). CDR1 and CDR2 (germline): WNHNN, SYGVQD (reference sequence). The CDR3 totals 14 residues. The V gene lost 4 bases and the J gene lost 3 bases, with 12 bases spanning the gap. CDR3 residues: CASSAGHGDTEAFF. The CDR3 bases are TGCGCCAGCAGTGCGGGACACGGGGACACTGAAGCTTTCTTT.

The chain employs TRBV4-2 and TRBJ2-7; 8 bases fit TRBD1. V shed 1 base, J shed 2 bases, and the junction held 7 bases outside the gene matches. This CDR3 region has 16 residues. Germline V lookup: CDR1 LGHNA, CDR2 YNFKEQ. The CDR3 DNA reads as TGTGCCAGCAGCCAAGCCACCGGGACAGGACCCTACGAGCAGTACTTC. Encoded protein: CASSQATGTGPYEQYF.

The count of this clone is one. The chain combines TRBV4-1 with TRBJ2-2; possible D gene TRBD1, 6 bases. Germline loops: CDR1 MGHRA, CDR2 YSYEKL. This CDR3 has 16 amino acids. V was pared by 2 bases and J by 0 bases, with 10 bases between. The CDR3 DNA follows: TGCGCCAGCAGCCAATGGGGGCCCGCGAACACCGGGGAGCTGTTTTTT. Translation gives CASSQWGPANTGELFF.

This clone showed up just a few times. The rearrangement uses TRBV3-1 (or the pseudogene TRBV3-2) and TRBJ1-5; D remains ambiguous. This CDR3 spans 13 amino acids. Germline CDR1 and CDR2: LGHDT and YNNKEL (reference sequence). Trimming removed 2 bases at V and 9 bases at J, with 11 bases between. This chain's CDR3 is CASSQFLLSPQHF. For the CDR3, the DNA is TGTGCCAGCAGCCAATTCCTATTATCGCCCCAGCATTTT.

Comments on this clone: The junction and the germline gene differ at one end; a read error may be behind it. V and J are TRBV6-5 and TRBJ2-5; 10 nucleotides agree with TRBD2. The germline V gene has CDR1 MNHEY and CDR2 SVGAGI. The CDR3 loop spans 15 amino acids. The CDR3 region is CASSYYSGRQETQYF. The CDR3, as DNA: TGTGCCAGCAGCTACTATAGCGGGAGGCAAGAGACCCAGTACTTC.

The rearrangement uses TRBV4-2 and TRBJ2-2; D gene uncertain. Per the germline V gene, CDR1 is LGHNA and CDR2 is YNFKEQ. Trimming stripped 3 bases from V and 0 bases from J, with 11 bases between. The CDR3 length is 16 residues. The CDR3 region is CASSHTPKANTGELFF. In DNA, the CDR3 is TGTGCCAGCAGCCACACACCGAAAGCGAACACCGGGGAGCTGTTTTTT.

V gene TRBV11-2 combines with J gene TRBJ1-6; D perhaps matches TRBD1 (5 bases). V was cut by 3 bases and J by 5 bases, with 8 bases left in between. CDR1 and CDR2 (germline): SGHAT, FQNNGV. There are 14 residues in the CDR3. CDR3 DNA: TGTGCCAGCAGCTTCCTACAGGATAATTCACCCCTCCACTTT. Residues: CASSFLQDNSPLHF.

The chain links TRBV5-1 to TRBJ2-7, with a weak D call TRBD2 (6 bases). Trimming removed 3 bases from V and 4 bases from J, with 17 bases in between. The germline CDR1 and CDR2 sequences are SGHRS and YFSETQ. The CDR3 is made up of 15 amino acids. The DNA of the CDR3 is TGCGCCAGCAGCTCGCCTACCGGGACTGGGTACGAGCAGTACTTC. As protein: CASSSPTGTGYEQYF.

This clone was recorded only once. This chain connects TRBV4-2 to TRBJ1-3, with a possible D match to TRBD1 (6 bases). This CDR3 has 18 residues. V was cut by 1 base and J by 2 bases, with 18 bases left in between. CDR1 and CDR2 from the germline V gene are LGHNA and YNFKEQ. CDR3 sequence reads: CASSQGLSGAGAGNTIYF. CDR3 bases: TGTGCCAGCAGCCAAGGACTTTCGGGTGCAGGGGCTGGAAACACCATATATTTT.

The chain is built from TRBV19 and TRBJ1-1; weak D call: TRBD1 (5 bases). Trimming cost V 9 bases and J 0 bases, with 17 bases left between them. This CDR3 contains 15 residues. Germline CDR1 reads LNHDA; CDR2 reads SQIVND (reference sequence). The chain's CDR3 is CASVGGVPMNTEAFF. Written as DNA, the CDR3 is TGTGCCAGCGTCGGGGGGGTACCCATGAACACTGAAGCTTTCTTT.

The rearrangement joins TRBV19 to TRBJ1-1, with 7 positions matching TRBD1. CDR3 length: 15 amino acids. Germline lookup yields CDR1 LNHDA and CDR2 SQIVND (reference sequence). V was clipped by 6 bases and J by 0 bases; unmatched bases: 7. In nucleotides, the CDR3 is TGTGCCAGTAGGATACCGGGACAGTTGAACACTGAAGCTTTCTTT. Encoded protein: CASRIPGQLNTEAFF. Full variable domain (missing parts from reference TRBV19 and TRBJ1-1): DGGITQSPKYLFRKEGQNVTLSCEQNLNHDAMYWYRQDPGQGLRLIYYSQIVNDFQKGDIAEGYSVSREKKESFPLTVTSAQKNPTAFYLCASRIPGQLNTEAFFGQGTRLTVV.

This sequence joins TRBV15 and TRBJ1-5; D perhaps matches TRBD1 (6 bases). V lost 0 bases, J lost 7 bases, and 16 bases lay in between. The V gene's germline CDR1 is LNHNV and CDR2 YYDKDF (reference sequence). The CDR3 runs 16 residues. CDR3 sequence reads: CATSREGRGAWQPQHF. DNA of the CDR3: TGTGCCACCAGCAGAGAAGGTCGGGGGGCTTGGCAGCCCCAGCATTTT.

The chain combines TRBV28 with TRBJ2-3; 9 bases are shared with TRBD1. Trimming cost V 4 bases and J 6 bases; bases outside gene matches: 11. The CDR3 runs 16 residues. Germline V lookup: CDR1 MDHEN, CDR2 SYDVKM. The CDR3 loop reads CASSSGSGTGQDTQYF. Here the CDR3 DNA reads TGTGCCAGCAGTTCCGGCTCCGGGACAGGGCAGGATACGCAGTATTTT.

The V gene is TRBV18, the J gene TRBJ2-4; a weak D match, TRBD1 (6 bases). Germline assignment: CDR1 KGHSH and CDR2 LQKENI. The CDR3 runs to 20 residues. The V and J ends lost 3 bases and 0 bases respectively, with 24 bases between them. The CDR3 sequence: CASSPGATGTPGLAKNIQYF. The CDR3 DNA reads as TGTGCCAGCTCACCGGGGGCAACAGGGACCCCAGGACTAGCCAAAAACATTCAGTACTTC.

CDR3 bases: TGTGCCAGTAGTATATCGGGACAGGGGACGCAGCCCCAGCATTTT. It is translated as CASSISGQGTQPQHF. The chain employs TRBV19 and TRBJ1-5; 10 bases are a match to TRBD1. Germline-derived CDR1 and CDR2 are LNHDA and SQIVND (reference sequence). The CDR3 totals 15 residues. V dropped 2 bases and J dropped 7; count of bases not matched to a gene: 5.

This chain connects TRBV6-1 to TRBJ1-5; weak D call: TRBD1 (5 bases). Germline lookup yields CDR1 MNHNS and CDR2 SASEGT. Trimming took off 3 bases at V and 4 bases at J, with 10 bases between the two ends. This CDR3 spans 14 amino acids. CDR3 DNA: TGTGCCAGCAGTGACGCAGGGTCGAATCAGCCCCAGCATTTT. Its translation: CASSDAGSNQPQHF.

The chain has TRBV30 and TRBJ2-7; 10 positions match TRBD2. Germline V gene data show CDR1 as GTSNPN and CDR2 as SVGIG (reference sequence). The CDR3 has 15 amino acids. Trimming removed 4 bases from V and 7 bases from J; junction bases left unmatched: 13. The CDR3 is CAWNVIAGGRQEQYF. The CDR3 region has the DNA TGTGCCTGGAACGTGATAGCGGGAGGTAGGCAGGAGCAGTACTTC.

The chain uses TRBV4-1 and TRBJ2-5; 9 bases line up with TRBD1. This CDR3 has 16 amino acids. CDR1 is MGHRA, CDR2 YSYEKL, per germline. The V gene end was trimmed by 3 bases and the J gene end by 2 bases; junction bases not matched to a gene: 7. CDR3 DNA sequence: TGCGCCAGCAGCCAGGGACAGGGTTCAGGGCAAGAGACCCAGTACTTC. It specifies CASSQGQGSGQETQYF.

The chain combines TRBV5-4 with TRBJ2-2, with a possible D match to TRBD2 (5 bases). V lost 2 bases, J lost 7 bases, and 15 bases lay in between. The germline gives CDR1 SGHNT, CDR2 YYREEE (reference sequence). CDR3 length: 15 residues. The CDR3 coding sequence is TGTGCCAGCAGCTTTCAGAGGGCGATTGTCGGGGAGCTGTTTTTT. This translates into CASSFQRAIVGELFF.

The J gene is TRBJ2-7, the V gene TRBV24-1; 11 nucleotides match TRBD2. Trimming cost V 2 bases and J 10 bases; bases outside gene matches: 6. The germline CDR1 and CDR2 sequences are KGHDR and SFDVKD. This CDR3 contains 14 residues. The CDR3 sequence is CATSDSGTSGKQYF. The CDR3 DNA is TGTGCCACCAGTGATTCCGGGACTAGCGGAAAACAGTACTTC.

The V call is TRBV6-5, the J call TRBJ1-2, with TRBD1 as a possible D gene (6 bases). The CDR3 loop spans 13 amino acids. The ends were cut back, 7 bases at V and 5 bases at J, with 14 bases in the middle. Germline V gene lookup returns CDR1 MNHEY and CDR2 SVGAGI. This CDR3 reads CASTGVLHYGYTF. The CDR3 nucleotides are TGTGCCAGCACAGGGGTGCTACATTATGGCTACACCTTC.

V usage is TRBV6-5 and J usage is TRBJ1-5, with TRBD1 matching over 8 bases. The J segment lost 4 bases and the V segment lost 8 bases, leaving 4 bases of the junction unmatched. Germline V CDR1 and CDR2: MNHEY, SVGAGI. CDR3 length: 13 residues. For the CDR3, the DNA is TGTGCCAGCGCTTGGGACAGGAATCAGCCCCAGCATTTT. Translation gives CASAWDRNQPQHF.

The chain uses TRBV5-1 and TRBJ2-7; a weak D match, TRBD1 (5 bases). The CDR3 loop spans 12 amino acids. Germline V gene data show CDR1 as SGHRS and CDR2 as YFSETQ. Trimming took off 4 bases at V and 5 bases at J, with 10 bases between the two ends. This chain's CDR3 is CASSMQGNEQYF. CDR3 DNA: TGCGCCAGCAGCATGCAGGGTAACGAGCAGTACTTC.

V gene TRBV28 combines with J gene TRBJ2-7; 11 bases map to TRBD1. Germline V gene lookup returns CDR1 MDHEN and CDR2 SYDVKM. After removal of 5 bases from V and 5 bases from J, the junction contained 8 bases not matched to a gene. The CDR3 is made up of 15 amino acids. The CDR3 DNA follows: TGTGCCAGCAGTACCTCCGGGACAGGGGGGAACGAGCAGTACTTC. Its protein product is CASSTSGTGGNEQYF.

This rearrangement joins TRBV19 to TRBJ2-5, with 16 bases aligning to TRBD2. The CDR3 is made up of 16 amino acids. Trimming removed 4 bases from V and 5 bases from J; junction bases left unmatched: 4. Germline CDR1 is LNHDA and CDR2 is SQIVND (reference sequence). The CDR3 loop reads CASSTGLAGGFETQYF. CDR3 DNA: TGTGCCAGTAGTACGGGACTAGCGGGGGGGTTTGAGACCCAGTACTTC.

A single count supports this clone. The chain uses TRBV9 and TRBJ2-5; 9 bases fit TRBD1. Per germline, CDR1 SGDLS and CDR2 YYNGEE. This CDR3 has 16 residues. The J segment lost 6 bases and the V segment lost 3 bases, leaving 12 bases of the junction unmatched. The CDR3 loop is CASSGGTPGQGQTQYF. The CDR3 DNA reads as TGTGCCAGCAGCGGAGGCACCCCGGGACAGGGACAGACCCAGTACTTC. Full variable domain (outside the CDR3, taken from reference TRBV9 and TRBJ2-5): DSGVTQTPKHLITATGQRVTLRCSPRSGDLSVYWYQQSLDQGLQFLIQYYNGEERAKGNILERFSAQQFPDLHSELNLSSLELGDSALYFCASSGGTPGQGQTQYFGPGTRLLVL.

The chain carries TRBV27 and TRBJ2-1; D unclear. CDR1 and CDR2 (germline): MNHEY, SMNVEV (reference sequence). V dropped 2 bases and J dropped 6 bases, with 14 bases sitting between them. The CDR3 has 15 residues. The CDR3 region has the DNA TGTGCCAGCAGTTTACGGTCAGCGCCCCTCAATGAGCAGTTCTTC. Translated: CASSLRSAPLNEQFF.